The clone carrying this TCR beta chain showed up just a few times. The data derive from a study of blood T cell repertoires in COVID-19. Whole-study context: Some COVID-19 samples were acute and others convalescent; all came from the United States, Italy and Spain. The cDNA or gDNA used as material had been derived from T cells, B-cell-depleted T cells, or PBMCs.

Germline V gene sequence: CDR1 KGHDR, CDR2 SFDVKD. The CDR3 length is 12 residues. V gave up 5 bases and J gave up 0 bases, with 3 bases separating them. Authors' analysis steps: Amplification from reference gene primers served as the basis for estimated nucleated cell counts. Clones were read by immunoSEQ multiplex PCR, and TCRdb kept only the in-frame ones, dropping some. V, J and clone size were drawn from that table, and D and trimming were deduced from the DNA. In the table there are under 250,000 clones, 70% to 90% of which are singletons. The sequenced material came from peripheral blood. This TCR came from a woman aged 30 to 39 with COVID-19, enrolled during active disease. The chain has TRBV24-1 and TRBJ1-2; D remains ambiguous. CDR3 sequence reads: CATSAPNYGYTF. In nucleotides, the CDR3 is TGTGCCACCAGTGCTCCTAACTATGGCTACACCTTC.